This is a list of T cell receptor beta chains from one sample in a study of blood T cells in healthy people across ages. TCRdb reprocessed the 5' RACE reads via MiXCR and lists one record per CDR3 protein. Of hundreds of thousands of distinct CDR3 sequences in the sample, roughly 30% were seen once. Sequencing used blood. The receptors were sampled from an elderly woman in good health. The CDR3 runs from the conserved cysteine through the conserved F or W. A D gene is named only where the DNA matches it firmly. For some rows the clone size is stated as once, few or many, or as a class when expanded; others skip it.

size: many; D: -; V: TRBV4-3; J: TRBJ2-5; DNA: TGCGCCAGCAGCCAAGATCGGGGGCTTCAAGAGACCCAGTACTTC; CDR3: CASSQDRGLQETQYF
size: -; D: -; V: TRBV25-1; J: TRBJ1-4; DNA: TGTGCCAGCAGTTCTACGACAGGCGGAGTTGAAAAACTGTTTTTT; CDR3: CASSSTTGGVEKLFF
size: -; D: -; V: TRBV7-3; J: TRBJ1-1; DNA: TGTGCCAGCAGCCCGAGGGGCGTCGGCACTGAAGCTTTCTTT; CDR3: CASSPRGVGTEAFF
size: many; D: TRBD1; V: TRBV11-2; J: TRBJ1-2; DNA: TGTGCCAGCAGCCCCGGCCTAGGGGGCTTTGCCTATGGCTACACCTTC; CDR3: CASSPGLGGFAYGYTF
size: -; D: -; V: TRBV7-7; J: TRBJ2-1; DNA: TGTGCCAGCAGCCCCCCATCCGGGGGTACCTCCTACAATGAGCAGTTCTTC; CDR3: CASSPPSGGTSYNEQFF
size: -; D: -; V: TRBV7-9; J: TRBJ2-3; DNA: TGTGCTACTGCCGGTAATTTGGGCGGAGATACGCAGTATTTT; CDR3: CATAGNLGGDTQYF
size: many; D: TRBD1; V: TRBV27; J: TRBJ2-7; DNA: TGTGCCACCCACTCCGGGACAGGGCTTAACGAGCAGTACTTC; CDR3: CATHSGTGLNEQYF
size: -; D: -; V: TRBV19; J: TRBJ1-1; DNA: TGTGCCAGTAGTATAGATCCCGTTATGAACACTGAAGCTTTCTTT; CDR3: CASSIDPVMNTEAFF
size: many; D: -; V: TRBV2; J: TRBJ2-3; DNA: TGTGCCAGCAGTGATTCGATTGCATGGGGGGAGGTTACAGATACGCAGTATTTT; CDR3: CASSDSIAWGEVTDTQYF
size: -; D: TRBD1; V: TRBV7-2; J: TRBJ2-6; DNA: TGTGCCAGCAGCCAACGGACAGGGGCCTTCTCTGGGGCCAACGTCCTGACTTTC; CDR3: CASSQRTGAFSGANVLTF
size: many; D: -; V: TRBV6-5; J: TRBJ1-6; DNA: TGTGCCAGCAGCGCCTTCAGTTACTCACCCCTCCACTTT; CDR3: CASSAFSYSPLHF
size: many; D: -; V: TRBV29-1; J: TRBJ1-2; DNA: TGCAGCGTGCCCGCGGAGAAGGGGGGTGGCTACACCTTC; CDR3: CSVPAEKGGGYTF
size: few; D: -; V: TRBV6-2/TRBV6-3; J: TRBJ1-2; DNA: TGTGCCAGCAGTTACTCCGGGTTTTCCTACACCTTC; CDR3: CASSYSGFSYTF
size: few; D: -; V: TRBV5-1; J: TRBJ2-5; DNA: TGCGCCAGCAGTGAACAGGGTATGGAGCAGTACTTC; CDR3: CASSEQGMEQYF
size: -; D: -; V: TRBV20-1; J: TRBJ1-2; DNA: TGCAGTGCAGGAACTGCCGACTATGGCTACACCTTC; CDR3: CSAGTADYGYTF
size: -; D: TRBD1; V: TRBV4-3; J: TRBJ1-1; DNA: TGCGCCAGCAGCCAAGGCCCCGCAGGGGGCGTCACTGAAGCTTTCTTT; CDR3: CASSQGPAGGVTEAFF
size: many; D: -; V: TRBV4-2; J: TRBJ2-5; DNA: TGTGCCAGCAGCCAAGATAAGGCCGAACAAGAGACCCAGTACTTC; CDR3: CASSQDKAEQETQYF
size: -; D: -; V: TRBV5-1; J: TRBJ2-3; DNA: TGCGCCAGCAGCTTGTCACAGTACACAGATACGCAGTATTTT; CDR3: CASSLSQYTDTQYF
size: many; D: TRBD1; V: TRBV6-2/TRBV6-3; J: TRBJ2-7; DNA: TGTGCCAGCAGTTACCGCCAGGGACAGACCACCTTCTCCTACGAGCAGTACTTC; CDR3: CASSYRQGQTTFSYEQYF
size: many; D: TRBD2; V: TRBV28; J: TRBJ2-3; DNA: TGTGCCAGCCAGTTAGCGGGAACAGATACGCAGTATTTT; CDR3: CASQLAGTDTQYF
size: -; D: -; V: TRBV21-1; J: TRBJ2-7; DNA: TGTGCCAGCAGCAAGGTGAGGGCGCGCTCCTACGAGCAGTACTTC; CDR3: CASSKVRARSYEQYF
size: many; D: TRBD1; V: TRBV7-2; J: TRBJ2-7; DNA: TGTGCCAGCACAAACCGAAACAGGGGGCACTACGAGCAGTACTTC; CDR3: CASTNRNRGHYEQYF
size: -; D: TRBD1; V: TRBV4-1; J: TRBJ1-2; DNA: TGCGCCAGCAGCCCGTACGGACAGGGGGAGAACTATGGCTACACCTTC; CDR3: CASSPYGQGENYGYTF
size: -; D: -; V: TRBV4-3; J: TRBJ1-1; DNA: TGCGCCAGCAGCCAAGAAGGAGGAGCCGTGGCCACTGAAGCTTTCTTT; CDR3: CASSQEGGAVATEAFF
size: -; D: -; V: TRBV29-1; J: TRBJ2-5; DNA: TGCAGCGTCGAAACCAGGAAGCAAGAGACCCAGTACTTC; CDR3: CSVETRKQETQYF
size: few; D: TRBD1; V: TRBV10-3; J: TRBJ1-2; DNA: TGTGCCATCAGTGAGTCGGGACAGGGAGGCTACACCTTC; CDR3: CAISESGQGGYTF
size: -; D: -; V: TRBV12-5; J: TRBJ1-4; DNA: TGTGCTAGTGGTTTGGACCCTGAAAAACTGTTTTTT; CDR3: CASGLDPEKLFF
size: many; D: TRBD2; V: TRBV20-1; J: TRBJ2-4; DNA: TGCAGTGCTAGGGCGCTAGCGGGGGGGCATAGAAACATTCAGTACTTC; CDR3: CSARALAGGHRNIQYF
size: -; D: TRBD2; V: TRBV20-1; J: TRBJ2-1; DNA: TGCAGTGCCCCCGATTTCGCGGGAGAATATGGTGAGCAGTTCTTC; CDR3: CSAPDFAGEYGEQFF
size: many; D: TRBD1; V: TRBV11-2; J: TRBJ2-6; DNA: TGTGCCAGCAGCCCGCTGACAGGGGGCTCTGGGGCCAACGTCCTGACTTTC; CDR3: CASSPLTGGSGANVLTF
size: -; D: TRBD1; V: TRBV7-2; J: TRBJ1-2; DNA: TGTGCCAGCAGCTCCGGGACAGGGCCCTCCGGCTACACCTTC; CDR3: CASSSGTGPSGYTF
size: -; D: TRBD1; V: TRBV5-6; J: TRBJ1-3; DNA: TGTGCCAGCAGCCCCGGACAGGGGGCATCTGGAAACACCATATATTTT; CDR3: CASSPGQGASGNTIYF
size: many; D: -; V: TRBV5-1; J: TRBJ2-1; DNA: TGCGCCAGCAGCGAGCACAATGAGCAGTTCTTC; CDR3: CASSEHNEQFF
size: -; D: -; V: TRBV20-1; J: TRBJ1-2; DNA: TGCAGTGCTAGCCTTGGACAGTACTCCTATGGCTACACCTTC; CDR3: CSASLGQYSYGYTF
size: many; D: -; V: TRBV20-1; J: TRBJ2-7; DNA: TGCAGTGCCATAAGCGTGTTAGGGAGGCTTACCGAGCAGTACTTC; CDR3: CSAISVLGRLTEQYF
size: many; D: TRBD2; V: TRBV7-6; J: TRBJ2-7; DNA: TGTGCCAGCAGCTTGGAGACTAGCAGCTACGAGCAGTACTTC; CDR3: CASSLETSSYEQYF
size: -; D: -; V: TRBV12-3/TRBV12-4; J: TRBJ1-3; DNA: TGTGCCAGCAGAGAGACCGGGATCTCTGGAAACACCATATATTTT; CDR3: CASRETGISGNTIYF
size: many; D: -; V: TRBV6-6; J: TRBJ1-2; DNA: TGTGCCAGCAGTGTCTATTATGGCTACACCTTC; CDR3: CASSVYYGYTF
size: -; D: -; V: TRBV7-9; J: TRBJ2-4; DNA: TGTGCCAGCAGCTATACAGCCACCGACAGACTAGCCAAAAACATTCAGTACTTC; CDR3: CASSYTATDRLAKNIQYF
size: -; D: -; V: TRBV30; J: TRBJ1-1; DNA: TGTGCCTGCGGCGGCGGGTACGGAGCCGAAGCTTTCTTT; CDR3: CACGGGYGAEAFF
size: many; D: TRBD1; V: TRBV7-2; J: TRBJ1-1; DNA: TGTGCCAGCAGCTTAGTGACAGGGATGGCGTACACTGAAGCTTTCTTT; CDR3: CASSLVTGMAYTEAFF
size: -; D: -; V: TRBV30; J: TRBJ2-1; DNA: TGTGCCTGGAGTCCGGATACTGATGAGCAGTTCTTC; CDR3: CAWSPDTDEQFF
size: many; D: -; V: TRBV5-4; J: TRBJ2-7; DNA: TGTGCCAGCAGCTTTTCGTCCGGGGGTTCCGAGCAGTACTTC; CDR3: CASSFSSGGSEQYF
size: -; D: TRBD1; V: TRBV7-9; J: TRBJ1-4; DNA: TGTGCCAGCAGCAGCTGGGGTCAGGCCGAAGGGGGCACTAATGAAAAACTGTTTTTT; CDR3: CASSSWGQAEGGTNEKLFF
size: few; D: -; V: TRBV4-2; J: TRBJ2-1; DNA: TGTGCCAGCAGCCTCCCTCTAAGCGATGAGCAGTTCTTC; CDR3: CASSLPLSDEQFF
size: many; D: -; V: TRBV20-1; J: TRBJ2-6; DNA: TGCAGTGCTAGGAAGCCCGGGGGGGCCAACGTCCTGACTTTC; CDR3: CSARKPGGANVLTF